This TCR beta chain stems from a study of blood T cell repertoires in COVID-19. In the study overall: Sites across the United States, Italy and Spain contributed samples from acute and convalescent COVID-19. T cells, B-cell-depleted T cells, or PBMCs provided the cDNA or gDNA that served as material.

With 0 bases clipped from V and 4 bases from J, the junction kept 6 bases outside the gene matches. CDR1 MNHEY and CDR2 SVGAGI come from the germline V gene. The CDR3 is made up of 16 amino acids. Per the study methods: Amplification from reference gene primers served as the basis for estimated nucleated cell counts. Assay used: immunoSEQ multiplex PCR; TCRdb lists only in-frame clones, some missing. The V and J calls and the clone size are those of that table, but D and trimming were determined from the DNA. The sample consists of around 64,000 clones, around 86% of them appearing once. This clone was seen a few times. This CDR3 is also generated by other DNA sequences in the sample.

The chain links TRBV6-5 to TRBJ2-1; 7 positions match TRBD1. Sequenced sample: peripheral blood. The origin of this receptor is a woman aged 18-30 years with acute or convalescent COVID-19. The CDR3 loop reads CASSYSNRGPYNEQFF. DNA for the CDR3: TGTGCCAGCAGTTACTCGAACAGGGGCCCATACAATGAGCAGTTCTTC.